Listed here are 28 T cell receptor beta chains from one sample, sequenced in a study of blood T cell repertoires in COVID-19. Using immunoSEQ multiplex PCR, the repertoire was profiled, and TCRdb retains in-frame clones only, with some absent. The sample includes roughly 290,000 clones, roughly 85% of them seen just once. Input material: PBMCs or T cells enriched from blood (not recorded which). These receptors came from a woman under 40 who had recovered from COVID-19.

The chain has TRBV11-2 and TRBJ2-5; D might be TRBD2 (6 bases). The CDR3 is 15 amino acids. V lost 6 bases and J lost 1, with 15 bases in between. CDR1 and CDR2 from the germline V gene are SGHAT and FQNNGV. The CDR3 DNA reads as TGTGCCAGCAGGATAGGGCGGGGCGGCCAAGAGACCCAGTACTTC. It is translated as CASRIGRGGQETQYF.

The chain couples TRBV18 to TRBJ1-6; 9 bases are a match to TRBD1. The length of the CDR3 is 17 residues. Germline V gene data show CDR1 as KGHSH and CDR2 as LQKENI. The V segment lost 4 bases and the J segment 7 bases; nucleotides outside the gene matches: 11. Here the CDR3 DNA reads TGTGCCAGCTCACACCTCCGGGACAGGGACTCCAATTCACCCCTCCACTTT. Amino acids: CASSHLRDRDSNSPLHF.

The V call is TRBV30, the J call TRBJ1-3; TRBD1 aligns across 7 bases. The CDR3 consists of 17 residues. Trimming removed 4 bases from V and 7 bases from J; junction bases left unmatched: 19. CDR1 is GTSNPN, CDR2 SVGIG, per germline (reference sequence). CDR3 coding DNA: TGTGCCTGGACGGACGGCGGGACAGTCGAACGGCGGAACACCATATATTTT. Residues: CAWTDGGTVERRNTIYF.

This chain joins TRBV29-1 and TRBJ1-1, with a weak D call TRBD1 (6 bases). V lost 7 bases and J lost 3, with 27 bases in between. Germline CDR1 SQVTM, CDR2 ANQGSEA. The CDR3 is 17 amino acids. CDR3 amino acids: CSAPNQLYRGIDTEAFF. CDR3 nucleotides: TGCAGCGCCCCGAACCAGTTATATAGGGGGATAGACACTGAAGCTTTCTTT.

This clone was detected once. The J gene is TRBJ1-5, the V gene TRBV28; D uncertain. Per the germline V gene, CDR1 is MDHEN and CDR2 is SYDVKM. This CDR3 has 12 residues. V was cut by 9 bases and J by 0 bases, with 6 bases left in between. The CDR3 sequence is CASFNSNQPQHF. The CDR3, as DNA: TGTGCCAGTTTTAATAGCAATCAGCCCCAGCATTTT.

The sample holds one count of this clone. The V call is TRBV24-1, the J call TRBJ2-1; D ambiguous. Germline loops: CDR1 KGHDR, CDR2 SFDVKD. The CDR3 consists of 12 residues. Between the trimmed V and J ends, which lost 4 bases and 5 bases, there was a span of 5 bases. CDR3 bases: TGTGCCACCAGTGACCTAGACAATGAGCAGTTCTTC. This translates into CATSDLDNEQFF.

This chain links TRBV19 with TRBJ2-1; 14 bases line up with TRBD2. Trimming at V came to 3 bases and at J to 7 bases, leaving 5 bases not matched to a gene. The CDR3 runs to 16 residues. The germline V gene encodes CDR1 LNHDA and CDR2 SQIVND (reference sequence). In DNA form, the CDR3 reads TGTGCCAGTAGTATTGGGACTAGCGGGAGTAAGAATGAGCAGTTCTTC. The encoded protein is CASSIGTSGSKNEQFF.

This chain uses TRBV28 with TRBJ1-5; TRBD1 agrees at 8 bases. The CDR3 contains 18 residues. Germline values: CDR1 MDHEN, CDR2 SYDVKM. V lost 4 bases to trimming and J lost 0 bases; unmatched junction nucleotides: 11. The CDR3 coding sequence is TGTGCCAGCAGTTCCCTTCGACAGGGGAAGGGTAGCAATCAGCCCCAGCATTTT. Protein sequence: CASSSLRQGKGSNQPQHF.

The CDR3 reads CASSQDIGVSLFF. The CDR3 nucleotides read TGTGCCAGCAGCCAAGACATAGGGGTGTCCCTGTTCTTC. The chain is built from TRBV3-1 (or the pseudogene TRBV3-2) and TRBJ2-1; D is perhaps TRBD1 (5 bases). This CDR3 region has 13 residues. The ends were cut back, 0 bases at V and 15 bases at J, with 15 bases in the middle. Germline loops: CDR1 LGHDT, CDR2 YNNKEL (reference sequence).

The CDR3 DNA reads as TGCGCCAGCAGCATAAGCGGGGGGCCCTACAGGGAGCAGTTCTTC. Translation gives CASSISGGPYREQFF. The V and J genes are TRBV5-1 and TRBJ2-1, with 9 bases aligning to TRBD2. J lost 10 bases, V lost 4 bases, and 12 bases had no gene match. Germline V gives CDR1 SGHRS, CDR2 YFSETQ. The CDR3 runs to 15 residues.

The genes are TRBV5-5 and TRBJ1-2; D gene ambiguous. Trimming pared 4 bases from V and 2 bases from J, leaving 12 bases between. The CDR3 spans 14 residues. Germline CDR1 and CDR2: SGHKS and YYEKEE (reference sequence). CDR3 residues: CASSTRTGNYGYTF. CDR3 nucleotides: TGTGCCAGCAGCACGAGGACGGGGAACTATGGCTACACCTTC.

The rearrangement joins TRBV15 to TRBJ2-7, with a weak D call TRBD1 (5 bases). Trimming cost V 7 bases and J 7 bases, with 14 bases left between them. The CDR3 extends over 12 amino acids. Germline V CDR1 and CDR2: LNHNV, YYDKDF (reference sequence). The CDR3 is CATTNRQGEQYF. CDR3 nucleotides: TGTGCCACCACAAATCGGCAGGGAGAGCAGTACTTC.

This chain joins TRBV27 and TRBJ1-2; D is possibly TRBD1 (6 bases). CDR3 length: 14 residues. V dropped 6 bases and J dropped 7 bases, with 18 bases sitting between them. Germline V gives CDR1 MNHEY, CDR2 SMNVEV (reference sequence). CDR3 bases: TGTGCCAGCAGACCACCGGGACATTACGGTGGCTACACCTTC. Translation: CASRPPGHYGGYTF.

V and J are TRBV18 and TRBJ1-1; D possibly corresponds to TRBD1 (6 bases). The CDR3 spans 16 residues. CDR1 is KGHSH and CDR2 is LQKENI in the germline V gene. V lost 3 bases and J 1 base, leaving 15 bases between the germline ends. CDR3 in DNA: TGTGCCAGCTCACCTCCGGGACAAACTGGGAACACTGAAGCTTTCTTT. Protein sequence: CASSPPGQTGNTEAFF.

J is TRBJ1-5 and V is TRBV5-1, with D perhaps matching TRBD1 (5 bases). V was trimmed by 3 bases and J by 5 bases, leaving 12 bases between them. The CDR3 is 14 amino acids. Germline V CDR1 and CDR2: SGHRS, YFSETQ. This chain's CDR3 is CASSSTGRDQPQHF. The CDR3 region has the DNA TGCGCCAGCAGCTCCACAGGAAGGGATCAGCCCCAGCATTTT.

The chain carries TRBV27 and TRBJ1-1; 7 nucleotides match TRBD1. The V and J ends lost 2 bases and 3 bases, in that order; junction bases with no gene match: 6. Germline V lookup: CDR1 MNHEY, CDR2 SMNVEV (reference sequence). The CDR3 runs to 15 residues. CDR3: CASSLSRQGYTEAFF. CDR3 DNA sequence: TGTGCCAGCAGTTTAAGCCGACAGGGTTACACTGAAGCTTTCTTT.

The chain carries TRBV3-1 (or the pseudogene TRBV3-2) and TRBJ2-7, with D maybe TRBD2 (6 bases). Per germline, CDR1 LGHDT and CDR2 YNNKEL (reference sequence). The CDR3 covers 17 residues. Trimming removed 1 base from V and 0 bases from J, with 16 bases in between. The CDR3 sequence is CASSQAGLGSSSYEQYF. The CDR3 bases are TGTGCCAGCAGCCAAGCGGGACTGGGCAGCAGCTCCTACGAGCAGTACTTC.

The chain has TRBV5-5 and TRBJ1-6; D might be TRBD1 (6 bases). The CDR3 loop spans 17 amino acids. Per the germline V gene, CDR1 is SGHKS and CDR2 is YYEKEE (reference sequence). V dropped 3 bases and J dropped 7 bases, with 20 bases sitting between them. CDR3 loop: CASSSPLRTVKNSPLHF. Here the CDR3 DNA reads TGTGCCAGCAGCTCGCCCCTAAGGACAGTCAAAAATTCACCCCTCCACTTT.

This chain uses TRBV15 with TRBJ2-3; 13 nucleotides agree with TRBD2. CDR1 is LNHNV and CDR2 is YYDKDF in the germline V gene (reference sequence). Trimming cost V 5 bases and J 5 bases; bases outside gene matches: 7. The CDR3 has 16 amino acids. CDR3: CATSEGLAGLIDTQYF. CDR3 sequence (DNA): TGTGCCACCAGCGAGGGACTAGCGGGACTCATAGATACGCAGTATTTT.

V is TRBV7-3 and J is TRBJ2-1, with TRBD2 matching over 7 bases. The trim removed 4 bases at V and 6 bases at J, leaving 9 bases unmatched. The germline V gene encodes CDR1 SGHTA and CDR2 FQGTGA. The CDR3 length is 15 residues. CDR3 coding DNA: TGTGCCAGCAGCTCATCCGGGACTATCGGCAATGAGCAGTTCTTC. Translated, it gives CASSSSGTIGNEQFF.

CDR3 sequence reads: CASSYGGGAVTGELFF. CDR3 in DNA: TGTGCCAGCAGCTACGGAGGAGGGGCAGTAACCGGGGAGCTGTTTTTT. The rearrangement links TRBV5-6 to TRBJ2-2, with D maybe TRBD2 (6 bases). The length of the CDR3 is 16 residues. Trimming shortened V by 3 bases and J by 5 bases, and 17 bases separated the two germline ends. Per the germline V gene, CDR1 is SGHDT and CDR2 is YYEEEE.

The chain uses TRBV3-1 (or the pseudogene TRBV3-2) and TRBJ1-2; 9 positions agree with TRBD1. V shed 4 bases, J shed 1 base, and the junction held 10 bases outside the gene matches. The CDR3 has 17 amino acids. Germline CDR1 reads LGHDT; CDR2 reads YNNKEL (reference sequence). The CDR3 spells CASSLGQGNSINYGYTF. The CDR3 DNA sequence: TGTGCCAGCAGCCTGGGACAGGGCAACTCTATTAACTATGGCTACACCTTC.

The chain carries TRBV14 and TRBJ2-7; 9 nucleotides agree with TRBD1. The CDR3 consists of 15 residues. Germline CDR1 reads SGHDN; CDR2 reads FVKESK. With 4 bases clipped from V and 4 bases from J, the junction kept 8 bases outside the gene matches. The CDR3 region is CASSPPGTGSYEQYF. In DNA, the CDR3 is TGTGCCAGCAGCCCACCCGGGACAGGGTCTTACGAGCAGTACTTC.

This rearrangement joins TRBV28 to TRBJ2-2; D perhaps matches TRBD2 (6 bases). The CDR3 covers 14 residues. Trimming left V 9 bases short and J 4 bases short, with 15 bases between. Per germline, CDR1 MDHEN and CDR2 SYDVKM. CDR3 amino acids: CASTGPGSTGELFF. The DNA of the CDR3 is TGTGCCAGTACGGGGCCCGGGAGCACCGGGGAGCTGTTTTTT.

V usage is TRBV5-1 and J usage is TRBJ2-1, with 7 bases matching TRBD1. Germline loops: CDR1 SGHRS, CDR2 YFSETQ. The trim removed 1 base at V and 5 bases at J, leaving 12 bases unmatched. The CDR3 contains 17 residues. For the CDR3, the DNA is TGCGCCAGCAGCTTGTCCGGGCCCGGGACAGAGCACAATGAGCAGTTCTTC. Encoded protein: CASSLSGPGTEHNEQFF.

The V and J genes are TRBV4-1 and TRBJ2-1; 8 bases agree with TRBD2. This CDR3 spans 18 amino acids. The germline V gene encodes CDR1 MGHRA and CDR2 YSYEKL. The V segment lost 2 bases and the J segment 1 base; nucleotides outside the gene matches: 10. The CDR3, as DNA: TGCGCCAGCAGCCAATCCTTAGCGGGGACGTTGTCCTACAATGAGCAGTTCTTC. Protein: CASSQSLAGTLSYNEQFF.

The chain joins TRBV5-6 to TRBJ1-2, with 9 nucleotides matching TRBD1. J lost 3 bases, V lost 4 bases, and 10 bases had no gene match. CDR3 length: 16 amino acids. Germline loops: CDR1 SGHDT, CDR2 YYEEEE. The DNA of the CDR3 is TGTGCCAGCAGCACCCCGGGACAGGGAAGATACTATGGCTACACCTTC. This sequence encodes CASSTPGQGRYYGYTF.

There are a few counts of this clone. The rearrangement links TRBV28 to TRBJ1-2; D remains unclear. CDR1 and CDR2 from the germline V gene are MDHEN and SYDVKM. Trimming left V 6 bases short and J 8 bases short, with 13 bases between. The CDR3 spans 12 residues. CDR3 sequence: CASSRVSYGYTF. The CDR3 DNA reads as TGTGCCAGCAGCCGGGTAAGCTACGGCTACACCTTC.